These 28 T cell receptor beta chains were all obtained from the same sample, sequenced in a study of CD8 T cells in ankylosing spondylitis. Regarding the study as a whole: What seemed typical of ankylosing spondylitis blood was a TCR beta motif built from about eight highly homologous variants.

One entry per CDR3 protein, called by TCRdb with MiXCR from the 5' RACE reads. The sample lists 670,000 or so distinct CDR3 sequences; about 20% were seen once. No cognate antigen is known for these TCRs. The sequenced sample consisted of blood, either unsorted or a sorted T cell fraction (not recorded which). The receptor set was obtained from a male donor with ankylosing spondylitis.

This rearrangement joins TRBV29-1 to TRBJ2-7, with D tentatively TRBD1 (5 bases). CDR1 SQVTM and CDR2 ANQGSEA come from the germline V gene. Trimming took off 1 base at V and 4 bases at J, with 17 bases between the two ends. The CDR3 covers 15 residues. The CDR3 loop is CSVEGIGAAPYEQYF. DNA for the CDR3: TGCAGCGTTGAAGGGATTGGGGCAGCGCCGTACGAGCAGTACTTC.

This chain uses TRBV7-9 with TRBJ2-3, with D uncertain. Germline lookup yields CDR1 SEHNR and CDR2 FQNEAQ (reference sequence). The CDR3 loop spans 14 amino acids. The V end lost 0 bases, the J end lost 6 bases, and 10 bases lay between the germline ends. CDR3 bases: TGTGCCAGCAGCTTAGCGCAAGTAGCCGATACGCAGTATTTT. It is translated as CASSLAQVADTQYF.

This clonotype was detected many times. The rearrangement uses TRBV10-3 and TRBJ2-2; 10 nucleotides line up with TRBD1. The ends lost 10 bases at V and 2 bases at J; junction bases unmatched: 4. This CDR3 spans 14 amino acids. Per the germline V gene, CDR1 is ENHRY and CDR2 is SYGVKD. CDR3 bases: TGTGCCAGCGGGACAGGGGCTAACACCGGGGAGCTGTTTTTT. Its protein product is CASGTGANTGELFF.

This clonotype has a handful of counts. The chain employs TRBV20-1 and TRBJ2-5; TRBD2 is a possible D gene (7 bases). Germline V gene lookup returns CDR1 DFQATT and CDR2 SNEGSKA (reference sequence). Trimming left V 7 bases short and J 4 bases short, with 16 bases between. This CDR3 has 13 amino acids. This CDR3 reads CSEIGGAGETQYF. The CDR3 bases are TGCAGTGAGATAGGGGGGGCTGGAGAGACCCAGTACTTC.

In its sample, this clonotype was seen a few times. The V gene is TRBV6-1, the J gene TRBJ2-3; D might be TRBD2 (5 bases). This CDR3 contains 12 residues. Between the trimmed V and J ends, which lost 6 bases and 6 bases, there was a span of 10 bases. Germline V gene lookup returns CDR1 MNHNS and CDR2 SASEGT. The CDR3 DNA reads TGTGCCAGCAGGGGCTGGGAGGATACGCAGTATTTT. It specifies CASRGWEDTQYF.

The chain employs TRBV6-5 and TRBJ2-1; 7 bases match TRBD1. The CDR3 runs 15 residues. Germline CDR1 is MNHEY and CDR2 is SVGAGI. V lost 4 bases, J lost 3 bases, and 6 bases stayed unmatched. CDR3 nucleotide sequence: TGTGCCAGCAGTTGGACAGGAGAGAACTACAATGAGCAGTTCTTC. It is translated as CASSWTGENYNEQFF.

This clonotype occurred a few times. The chain carries TRBV12-3 or TRBV12-4 and TRBJ1-1; 9 bases map to TRBD1. This CDR3 is built from 16 residues. The ends lost 5 bases at V and 5 bases at J; junction bases unmatched: 12. The CDR3 here is CASSPHPGQGGTEAFF. For the CDR3, the DNA is TGTGCCAGCAGTCCCCACCCGGGACAGGGTGGTACTGAAGCTTTCTTT.

This clonotype was observed a few times. This rearrangement joins TRBV2 to TRBJ1-1; no definite D call. The CDR3 consists of 11 residues. In germline, CDR1 is SNHLY, CDR2 FYNNEI. V shed 8 bases and J shed 0 bases, with 4 bases lying between them. The DNA of the CDR3 is TGTGCCAGCCAGATGAACACTGAAGCTTTCTTT. Residues: CASQMNTEAFF.

This clonotype came up a few times. A junction end diverges from the germline sequence, so it may reflect a read error. This chain uses TRBV7-2 with TRBJ1-2; TRBD1 matches 8 bases. Germline V gene data show CDR1 as SGHTA and CDR2 as FQGNSA. The CDR3 length is 13 residues. The CDR3 is CASSLVGQGYANF. The CDR3 nucleotides are TGTGCCAGCAGCTTAGTAGGACAGGGCTACGCCAACTTC.

The chain combines TRBV6-5 with TRBJ1-1; D is uncertain. CDR1 is MNHEY, CDR2 SVGAGI, per germline. V was trimmed by 2 bases and J by 2 bases, leaving 6 bases between them. This CDR3 spans 13 amino acids. CDR3 region: CASSYQENTEAFF. The CDR3 region has the DNA TGTGCCAGCAGTTACCAGGAAAACACTGAAGCTTTCTTT.

This clonotype has a handful of counts. This chain connects TRBV20-1 to TRBJ2-1; D remains unclear. V gave up 6 bases and J gave up 2 bases, with 14 bases separating them. Germline V lookup: CDR1 DFQATT, CDR2 SNEGSKA (reference sequence). The CDR3 extends over 14 amino acids. DNA of the CDR3: TGCAGTGCAATATCAATGCGGACCTACAATGAGCAGTTCTTC. Translation gives CSAISMRTYNEQFF.

This clonotype was counted ten times or more. This chain connects TRBV12-3 or TRBV12-4 to TRBJ2-5; TRBD1 agrees at 7 bases. V shed 2 bases, J shed 5 bases, and the junction held 5 bases outside the gene matches. CDR3 length equals 14 residues. This CDR3 is CASSLIGGRETQYF. CDR3 sequence (DNA): TGTGCCAGCAGTTTAATAGGGGGCAGGGAGACCCAGTACTTC.

The genes are TRBV28 and TRBJ1-1; D is ambiguous. V lost 6 bases, J lost 7 bases, and 12 bases lay in between. This CDR3 region has 12 residues. Germline V gene lookup returns CDR1 MDHEN and CDR2 SYDVKM. This chain's CDR3 is CASRSGLVEAFF. CDR3 DNA sequence: TGTGCCAGCAGGAGTGGGCTCGTTGAAGCTTTCTTT.

This clonotype occurred a few times. CDR3 DNA: TGTGCCAGCAGCTTAAATCTAGCGGGGTCTAATGAGCAGTTCTTC. Its protein product is CASSLNLAGSNEQFF. The chain carries TRBV7-6 and TRBJ2-1, with 9 bases that match TRBD2. CDR3 size: 15 residues. V was clipped by 2 bases and J by 7 bases; unmatched bases: 6. Germline CDR1 is SGHVS and CDR2 is FNYEAQ.

V usage is TRBV19 and J usage is TRBJ1-1; D gene unclear. Germline V CDR1 and CDR2: LNHDA, SQIVND (reference sequence). The CDR3 covers 14 residues. The germline V and J ends were trimmed by 1 base and 1 base, with 7 bases remaining between them. The CDR3: CASSIVASNTEAFF. The CDR3, as DNA: TGTGCCAGTAGTATAGTAGCATCGAACACTGAAGCTTTCTTT.

This chain links TRBV4-1 with TRBJ2-1, with D tentatively TRBD2 (5 bases). The CDR3 is 14 amino acids. From germline, CDR1 is MGHRA and CDR2 YSYEKL. V was clipped by 4 bases and J by 6 bases, with 13 bases between them. The CDR3 is CASSLREPSNEQFF. The CDR3 DNA reads TGCGCCAGCAGCCTAAGGGAGCCTTCCAATGAGCAGTTCTTC.

The CDR3 reads CASSLAGIRETQYF. CDR3 DNA: TGTGCCAGCAGCTTAGCCGGGATTAGGGAGACCCAGTACTTC. The V and J genes are TRBV7-2 and TRBJ2-5; maybe TRBD2 (5 bases). The CDR3 is made up of 14 amino acids. Germline CDR1 and CDR2: SGHTA and FQGNSA. V lost 0 bases and J 5 bases, leaving 10 bases between the germline ends. Full variable domain (remainder filled in from reference TRBV7-2 and TRBJ2-5): GAGVSQSPSNKVTEKGKDVELRCDPISGHTALYWYRQSLGQGLEFLIYFQGNSAPDKSGLPSDRFSAERTGGSVSTLTIQRTQQEDSAVYLCASSLAGIRETQYFGPGTRLLVL.

The sample holds many counts of this clonotype. This chain joins TRBV12-3 or TRBV12-4 and TRBJ2-4, with 9 bases lining up with TRBD1. The CDR3 is 16 amino acids. J gave up 3 bases and V 5 bases, and 8 bases lay outside the gene matches. The CDR3 region has the DNA TGTGCCAGCAGTAACCGGGACAGGGTTATCAAAAACATTCAGTACTTC. This gives the protein CASSNRDRVIKNIQYF.

Note on this clonotype: With a much larger clone just one base away, this may be a read error. The chain uses TRBV15 and TRBJ2-7; TRBD2 aligns across 8 bases. CDR3 length: 14 residues. The V segment lost 5 bases and the J segment 3 bases; nucleotides outside the gene matches: 6. The germline CDR1 and CDR2 sequences are LNHNV and YYDKDF (reference sequence). CDR3 DNA: TGTGCCACCAGCGAGTCGGGACTAGGCTACGAGCAGTACTTC. Its translation: CATSESGLGYEQYF.

This clonotype was detected only a few times. The gene calls are TRBV20-1 and TRBJ1-1; TRBD1 might be the D (6 bases). Germline-derived CDR1 and CDR2 are DFQATT and SNEGSKA (reference sequence). V lost 7 bases to trimming and J lost 6 bases, with 18 bases between them. The CDR3 covers 13 residues. The CDR3 is CSGQEGGQAEAFF. CDR3 DNA sequence: TGCAGTGGGCAGGAGGGGGGCCAGGCTGAAGCTTTCTTT.

This clonotype was counted a few times. The chain couples TRBV7-2 to TRBJ2-1; 9 bases match TRBD2. CDR1 is SGHTA and CDR2 is FQGNSA in the germline V gene. This CDR3 region has 16 residues. V was clipped by 4 bases and J by 4 bases; unmatched bases: 8. The DNA of the CDR3 is TGTGCCAGCAGCTCTCTCCCTAGCGGGACATACAATGAGCAGTTCTTC. It translates to CASSSLPSGTYNEQFF. Variable domain in full (rest from reference TRBV7-2 and TRBJ2-1): GAGVSQSPSNKVTEKGKDVELRCDPISGHTALYWYRQSLGQGLEFLIYFQGNSAPDKSGLPSDRFSAERTGGSVSTLTIQRTQQEDSAVYLCASSSLPSGTYNEQFFGPGTRLTVL.

This clonotype was counted only a few times. This chain links TRBV12-3 or TRBV12-4 with TRBJ2-1; 9 bases match TRBD2. The CDR3 covers 14 residues. Trimming removed 6 bases from V and 10 bases from J; junction bases left unmatched: 10. CDR3 residues: CASRPPGLAHEQFF. CDR3 DNA: TGTGCCAGCAGACCCCCGGGACTAGCTCACGAGCAGTTCTTC.

V usage is TRBV19 and J usage is TRBJ2-5; D is perhaps TRBD1 (6 bases). The CDR3 spans 14 residues. Between the trimmed V and J ends, which lost 3 bases and 9 bases, there was a span of 17 bases. Germline CDR1 LNHDA, CDR2 SQIVND (reference sequence). The CDR3 here is CASSMYGDRQAQYF. The CDR3 DNA sequence: TGTGCCAGTAGTATGTACGGGGACCGACAGGCCCAGTACTTC.

This clonotype was counted only a few times. The J gene is TRBJ2-1, the V gene TRBV24-1, with TRBD1 identical over 10 bases. This CDR3 comprises 17 residues. Trimming removed 3 bases from V and 6 bases from J; junction bases left unmatched: 10. Germline CDR1 reads KGHDR; CDR2 reads SFDVKD. The CDR3 sequence: CATSDPRDRGGSNEQFF. The CDR3 DNA reads as TGTGCCACCAGTGATCCCCGGGACAGGGGAGGTAGCAATGAGCAGTTCTTC.

The chain couples TRBV20-1 to TRBJ2-4; TRBD2 matches at 10 bases. With V trimmed by 0 bases and J by 7 bases, 3 bases remained unmatched. The CDR3 covers 14 residues. Germline loops: CDR1 DFQATT, CDR2 SNEGSKA (reference sequence). The CDR3 bases are TGCAGTGCTAGAGAGAGCGGGAGGGGGAACATTCAGTACTTC. It yields the protein CSARESGRGNIQYF.

This chain joins TRBV27 and TRBJ1-1; TRBD1 might be the D (6 bases). The germline V and J ends were trimmed by 4 bases and 5 bases, with 14 bases remaining between them. CDR1 MNHEY and CDR2 SMNVEV come from the germline V gene (reference sequence). The CDR3 is made up of 14 amino acids. DNA of the CDR3: TGTGCCAGCAGTTCCATCTACAGGGTAACTGAAGCTTTCTTT. This translates into CASSSIYRVTEAFF.

This chain connects TRBV20-1 to TRBJ2-5; D call uncertain. V lost 0 bases to trimming and J lost 4 bases, with 6 bases between them. CDR3 length equals 12 residues. Germline CDR1 and CDR2: DFQATT and SNEGSKA (reference sequence). CDR3 nucleotides: TGCAGTGCTAGAGATAATGTAGAGACCCAGTACTTC. As protein: CSARDNVETQYF.

The V gene is TRBV6-1, the J gene TRBJ1-6; D gene unclear. Deletions cut 7 bases from V and 5 bases from J, with 9 bases between. Germline assignment: CDR1 MNHNS and CDR2 SASEGT. The CDR3 runs 13 residues. Written as DNA, the CDR3 is TGTGCCAGCAAGGGCAGGAATAATTCACCCCTCCACTTT. This translates into CASKGRNNSPLHF.